This T cell receptor (beta chain) was obtained from a study of shared clonotypes between healthy human individuals. Sequencing was performed with immunoSEQ multiplex PCR; in TCRdb, only in-frame clones are kept and a portion is missing. This sample has 2 million to 2.5 million clones, with approximately 96% found just once. Trimming left V 2 bases short and J 3 bases short, with 15 bases between. The CDR3 loop spans 15 amino acids. Germline lookup yields CDR1 SGHNT and CDR2 YYREEE (reference sequence). The rearrangement links TRBV5-4 to TRBJ2-7; D is tentatively TRBD1 or TRBD2 (6 bases each). Sample: naive CD4+ T cells sorted from blood. Regarding subset: CD45RA+ positively selected. The sequence derives from a man aged 18 to 29 in good health. The CDR3, as DNA: TGTGCCAGCAGCTTATCGGGGGCGGAGAGCTACGAGCAGTACTTC. Its translation is CASSLSGAESYEQYF.